Shown below are 21 T cell receptor beta chains from a single sample sequenced in a study of blood T cell repertoires in COVID-19. The repertoire was sequenced with immunoSEQ multiplex PCR; TCRdb's copy has only in-frame clones and lacks some. This sample has 200,000 to 300,000 clones, with about 90% found just once. The sequencing sample was made of peripheral blood. The receptors were sampled from a man in his fifties or sixties who had recovered from COVID-19.

The chain combines TRBV2 with TRBJ1-3; 8 bases align to TRBD1. Germline V gene sequence: CDR1 SNHLY, CDR2 FYNNEI. There are 17 residues in the CDR3. J gave up 0 bases and V 6 bases, and 10 bases lay outside the gene matches. CDR3 sequence reads: CASSDRRQGFSGNTIYF. The CDR3 DNA is TGTGCCAGCAGCGACAGAAGACAGGGGTTCTCTGGAAACACCATATATTTT.

This clone was detected a few times. The genes are TRBV2 and TRBJ1-1, with unresolved D. Trimming shortened V by 10 bases and J by 4 bases, and 13 bases separated the two germline ends. Germline V gene lookup returns CDR1 SNHLY and CDR2 FYNNEI. This CDR3 has 12 residues. The CDR3 is CAISGVSTEAFF. CDR3 nucleotides: TGTGCCATTTCCGGGGTTTCCACTGAAGCTTTCTTT.

The rearrangement uses TRBV18 and TRBJ1-6; 9 bases are shared with TRBD1. After removal of 6 bases from V and 3 bases from J, the junction contained 15 bases not matched to a gene. Per germline, CDR1 KGHSH and CDR2 LQKENI. The CDR3 extends over 19 amino acids. CDR3 residues: CASSITGGSGYNYNSPLHF. CDR3 nucleotide sequence: TGTGCCAGCTCTATAACAGGGGGCTCAGGTTATAACTATAATTCACCCCTCCACTTT.

Written as DNA, the CDR3 is TGCGCCAGCAGCCCGACAGGGTACTATGGCTACACCTTC. This codes for CASSPTGYYGYTF. The chain combines TRBV5-1 with TRBJ1-2, with 7 nucleotides matching TRBD1. The CDR3 has 13 residues. The trim removed 4 bases at V and 3 bases at J, leaving 3 bases unmatched. Germline CDR1 and CDR2: SGHRS and YFSETQ.

The CDR3 bases are TGTGCCAGTAGTCCAGGGTCCATGAACACTGAAGCTTTCTTT. Translated, it gives CASSPGSMNTEAFF. The chain uses TRBV19 and TRBJ1-1; perhaps TRBD1 as D (5 bases). The CDR3 length is 14 residues. The ends were cut back, 5 bases at V and 0 bases at J, with 10 bases in the middle. CDR1 is LNHDA, CDR2 SQIVND, per germline (reference sequence).

This clone turned up a few times. Other DNA variants within this sample encode the same CDR3. The chain combines TRBV7-9 with TRBJ1-5, with 9 nucleotides matching TRBD1. V shed 3 bases and J 4 bases; nucleotides not matched to a gene: 4. The CDR3 has 15 amino acids. The germline gives CDR1 SEHNR, CDR2 FQNEAQ (reference sequence). As DNA, the CDR3 is TGTGCCAGCAGCTTGGGGACAGGGAGTAATCAGCCCCAGCATTTT. It is translated as CASSLGTGSNQPQHF.

The genes are TRBV19 and TRBJ2-1, with 11 bases matching TRBD2. The ends lost 2 bases at V and 3 bases at J; junction bases unmatched: 3. CDR3 size: 16 residues. CDR1 and CDR2 from the germline V gene are LNHDA and SQIVND (reference sequence). CDR3 sequence reads: CASSILAGGYYNEQFF. The CDR3 DNA is TGTGCCAGTAGTATACTAGCGGGGGGATACTACAATGAGCAGTTCTTC.

The chain joins TRBV6-6 to TRBJ2-7; 8 nucleotides agree with TRBD1. The CDR3 loop spans 15 amino acids. CDR1 and CDR2 (germline): MNHNY, SVGAGI (reference sequence). Trimming took 5 bases from V and 2 from J; bases not matched to a gene: 8. The DNA for the CDR3 is TGTGCCAGCAGTACCCACAGGGGGGTCCCCTACGAGCAGTACTTC. This codes for CASSTHRGVPYEQYF.

The chain joins TRBV28 to TRBJ1-1, with D possibly TRBD1 on 5 matching bases. Trimming stripped 7 bases from V and 0 bases from J, with 9 bases between. This CDR3 region has 13 residues. Germline values: CDR1 MDHEN, CDR2 SYDVKM. The CDR3 DNA follows: TGTGCCAGCACCAGACAGATGAACACTGAAGCTTTCTTT. Encoded protein: CASTRQMNTEAFF.

This clone was detected only a few times. The J gene is TRBJ1-5, the V gene TRBV2; maybe TRBD1 (5 bases). The V end lost 5 bases, the J end lost 0 bases, and 23 bases lay between the germline ends. CDR3 length equals 19 residues. Germline V CDR1 and CDR2: SNHLY, FYNNEI. The DNA of the CDR3 is TGTGCCAGCAGTAAGACAGCCTTACCGACTGTTTATAGCAATCAGCCCCAGCATTTT. Translation: CASSKTALPTVYSNQPQHF.

As regards this clone: The junction and the germline gene differ at one end; a read error may be behind it. This sample includes further DNA sequences coding for the same CDR3. The chain recombines TRBV5-1 with TRBJ2-6; TRBD1 matches at 9 bases. The CDR3 runs to 17 residues. The germline V gene encodes CDR1 SGHRS and CDR2 YFSETQ. CDR3 sequence: CASSLGQGRSGANVLTF. CDR3 bases: TGCGCCAGCAGTTTGGGACAGGGAAGGTCTGGGGCCAACGTCCTGACTTTC. Variable domain in full (rest from reference TRBV5-1 and TRBJ2-6): KAGVTQTPRYLIKTRGQQVTLSCSPISGHRSVSWYQQTPGQGLQFLFEYFSETQRNKGNFPGRFSGRQFSNSRSEMNVSTLELGDSALYLCASSLGQGRSGANVLTFGAGSRLTVL.

The chain uses TRBV24-1 and TRBJ1-4; 8 positions agree with TRBD1. V lost 4 bases, J lost 5 bases, and 8 bases stayed unmatched. The CDR3 extends over 16 amino acids. Germline loops: CDR1 KGHDR, CDR2 SFDVKD. The CDR3 DNA follows: TGTGCCACCAGTGAGGGGGCAGGGGGCCTCAATGAAAAACTGTTTTTT. Amino acid sequence: CATSEGAGGLNEKLFF.

The genes are TRBV19 and TRBJ1-5; D is undetermined. V was shortened by 1 base and J by 4 bases, with 11 bases between the two germline ends. Germline-derived CDR1 and CDR2 are LNHDA and SQIVND (reference sequence). This CDR3 contains 15 residues. CDR3 protein: CASSIAVRRNQPQHF. CDR3 coding DNA: TGTGCCAGTAGTATAGCGGTCCGCCGTAATCAGCCCCAGCATTTT.

The chain couples TRBV6-5 to TRBJ1-5; 7 nucleotides align to TRBD1. The V gene end was trimmed by 6 bases and the J gene end by 16 bases; junction bases not matched to a gene: 12. Germline V gene sequence: CDR1 MNHEY, CDR2 SVGAGI. This CDR3 comprises 12 residues. DNA of the CDR3: TGTGCCAGCAGGGACCCGGGACAGTGGATCCATTTT. Translating gives CASRDPGQWIHF.

The rearrangement links TRBV28 to TRBJ2-1; 10 nucleotides line up with TRBD2. The CDR3 is 16 amino acids. The J segment lost 4 bases and the V segment lost 5 bases, leaving 8 bases of the junction unmatched. In germline, CDR1 is MDHEN, CDR2 SYDVKM. CDR3 sequence: CASSPASGGQYNEQFF. The CDR3 nucleotides read TGTGCCAGCAGTCCTGCTAGCGGGGGTCAATACAATGAGCAGTTCTTC. Full variable domain (remainder filled in from reference TRBV28 and TRBJ2-1): DVKVTQSSRYLVKRTGEKVFLECVQDMDHENMFWYRQDPGLGLRLIYFSYDVKMKEKGDIPEGYSVSREKKERFSLILESASTNQTSMYLCASSPASGGQYNEQFFGPGTRLTVL.

The rearrangement uses TRBV12-3 or TRBV12-4 and TRBJ2-7; D is perhaps TRBD2 (6 bases). The V end was cut by 8 bases, the J end by 6 bases, with 14 bases between. The CDR3 is 12 residues long. CDR3 sequence reads: CASGRGLGEQYF. CDR3 coding DNA: TGTGCCAGCGGACGGGGACTCGGCGAGCAGTACTTC.

The chain combines TRBV2 with TRBJ2-7; tentatively, D is TRBD1 (5 bases). The V gene lost 7 bases and the J gene lost 1 base, with 8 bases spanning the gap. Germline V gene sequence: CDR1 SNHLY, CDR2 FYNNEI. There are 12 residues in the CDR3. The CDR3 DNA is TGTGCCAGCACCAGGGATTCCTACGAGCAGTACGTC. Translating it yields CASTRDSYEQYV.

The sample holds a few counts of this clone. This sequence joins TRBV19 and TRBJ2-3, with 7 nucleotides matching TRBD2. This CDR3 spans 17 amino acids. The germline gives CDR1 LNHDA, CDR2 SQIVND (reference sequence). Trimming cost V 5 bases and J 5 bases; bases outside gene matches: 16. The CDR3 sequence is CASSPRWVSGVEDTQYF. The CDR3 DNA reads as TGTGCCAGTAGTCCCCGTTGGGTGAGCGGGGTGGAAGATACGCAGTATTTT.

The V call is TRBV3-1 (or the pseudogene TRBV3-2), the J call TRBJ2-1; 15 nucleotides line up with TRBD2. Germline trimming cut 6 bases from V and 7 bases from J; bases unmatched to any gene: 10. Germline V gene sequence: CDR1 LGHDT, CDR2 YNNKEL (reference sequence). This CDR3 comprises 17 residues. The DNA of the CDR3 is TGTGCCAGCAGACCAAACCCCGGACTAGCGGGGGGGAATGAGCAGTTCTTC. This sequence encodes CASRPNPGLAGGNEQFF.

The V gene is TRBV3-1 (or the pseudogene TRBV3-2), the J gene TRBJ2-7; a weak D match, TRBD2 (6 bases). The germline V gene has CDR1 LGHDT and CDR2 YNNKEL (reference sequence). Trimming removed 1 base from V and 7 bases from J, with 11 bases in between. The CDR3 runs 13 residues. The CDR3 region has the DNA TGTGCCAGCAGCCAAGGTCCAGGGAGGGAGCAGTACGTC. This gives the protein CASSQGPGREQYV.

The chain combines TRBV5-1 with TRBJ1-6; D not resolved. The CDR3 contains 13 residues. The V end lost 0 bases, the J end lost 8 bases, and 6 bases lay between the germline ends. CDR1 SGHRS and CDR2 YFSETQ come from the germline V gene. The CDR3 nucleotides are TGCGCCAGCAGCTTGGCGAGGGATTCACCCCTCCACTTT. It is translated as CASSLARDSPLHF. The full variable domain, its missing parts supplied by reference TRBV5-1 and TRBJ1-6, is KAGVTQTPRYLIKTRGQQVTLSCSPISGHRSVSWYQQTPGQGLQFLFEYFSETQRNKGNFPGRFSGRQFSNSRSEMNVSTLELGDSALYLCASSLARDSPLHFGNGTRLTVT.